This T cell receptor beta chain was found in a study of cytomegalovirus exposure and HLA in healthy donors. Study findings and constraints: According to a later analysis, most TCR beta chains associated with CMV appeared HLA-restricted.

The CDR3 is made up of 18 amino acids. Germline V gene sequence: CDR1 ENHRY, CDR2 SYGVKD. Unmatched junction bases numbered 11, after V lost 0 bases and J lost 4 bases. The PCR ran on 60 Vbeta and 13 Jbeta primers. Sequenced by immunoSEQ multiplex PCR; TCRdb stores in-frame clones only, minus some. In the table there are 150,000 to 200,000 clones, around 76% of which are singletons. This clone is a singleton in its sample. Antigen: not known. The sequence derives from a woman between 25 and 40 years old in good health and CMV-seropositive. The sequencing sample was made of PBMCs. The chain uses TRBV10-3 and TRBJ2-5, with 10 bases aligning to TRBD2. The CDR3 bases are TGTGCCATCAGTGAGTCGACTCGGGCTAGCGGGGGCCTAGAGACCCAGTACTTC. As protein: CAISESTRASGGLETQYF.